One sample yielded the 15 T cell receptor beta chains listed below, sequenced in a study of molecular identifiers for immune sequencing clone quantification. TCRdb redid the calling of the PCR reads with MiXCR, one entry per CDR3 protein. The sample lists 53,000 or so distinct CDR3 sequences, around 34% occurring once. The sample was naive CD8+ T cells from blood, with Jurkat cell RNA spiked in. The subset is: FACS-sorted CD8+CD4-CCR7+CD45RA+ naive T cells. Receptors originate from a human donor in good health. Some libraries in this study had Jurkat cell RNA spiked in.

This clonotype was seen at least ten times. The rearrangement uses TRBV7-6 and TRBJ2-3; possibly TRBD1 for D (6 bases). In germline, CDR1 is SGHVS, CDR2 FNYEAQ. CDR3 length equals 15 residues. Trimming left V 2 bases short and J 2 bases short, with 11 bases between. DNA of the CDR3: TGTGCCAGCAGCTTACGTGGGGGCTCCACAGATACGCAGTATTTT. Translation gives CASSLRGGSTDTQYF.

The V call is TRBV24-1, the J call TRBJ2-2; D is undetermined. The CDR3 extends over 11 amino acids. Germline-derived CDR1 and CDR2 are KGHDR and SFDVKD. V was pared by 7 bases and J by 3 bases, with 2 bases between. CDR3 nucleotide sequence: TGTGCCACCAGAGACACCGGGGAGCTGTTTTTT. This gives the protein CATRDTGELFF.

Regarding this clonotype: With a much larger clone just one base away, this may be a read error. The final CDR3 position lacks the conserved phenylalanine or tryptophan, pointing to a likely read error. The chain employs TRBV27 and TRBJ2-7; D is tentatively TRBD1 or TRBD2 (6 bases each). The CDR3 has 13 amino acids. Trimming stripped 5 bases from V and 4 bases from J, with 12 bases between. Germline CDR1 reads MNHEY; CDR2 reads SMNVEV (reference sequence). CDR3 coding DNA: TGTGCCAGCAGTCTCAGAGGGGGGTACGAGCAGTACATC. Protein product: CASSLRGGYEQYI.

The rearrangement joins TRBV6-5 to TRBJ2-2; D unclear. Germline-derived CDR1 and CDR2 are MNHEY and SVGAGI. The CDR3 consists of 13 residues. V lost 5 bases and J lost 8, with 12 bases in between. The CDR3 sequence is CASSSLGRGELFF. The CDR3 coding sequence is TGTGCCAGCAGTAGTCTTGGAAGGGGGGAGCTGTTTTTT.

The chain employs TRBV6-5 and TRBJ2-2; TRBD2 matches at 14 bases. The CDR3 has 18 residues. Germline loops: CDR1 MNHEY, CDR2 SVGAGI. Trimming at V came to 0 bases and at J to 4 bases, leaving 4 bases not matched to a gene. CDR3 sequence: CASSYSTSGRVGTGELFF. DNA for the CDR3: TGTGCCAGCAGTTACTCGACTAGCGGGAGGGTCGGCACCGGGGAGCTGTTTTTT.

This clonotype appeared many times. V gene TRBV19 combines with J gene TRBJ1-5, with D hard to call. V dropped 7 bases and J dropped 0 bases, with 13 bases sitting between them. The CDR3 loop spans 15 amino acids. Germline CDR1 is LNHDA and CDR2 is SQIVND (reference sequence). CDR3 region: CASTGSAYSNQPQHF. Written as DNA, the CDR3 is TGTGCCAGTACCGGTTCGGCCTATAGCAATCAGCCCCAGCATTTT.

On this clonotype: With a much larger clone just one base away, this may be a read error. Without the conserved terminal phenylalanine or tryptophan, this CDR3 likely stems from a read error. The chain joins TRBV7-9 to TRBJ2-2; 11 bases fit TRBD2. CDR1 and CDR2 from the germline V gene are SEHNR and FQNEAQ (reference sequence). The junction had 6 bases not matched to a gene; V was cut back by 4 bases and J by 2 bases. The CDR3 runs 17 residues. In DNA, the CDR3 is TGTGCCAGCAGCTCCCCTAGACTAGCGGGAAACACCGGGGAGCTGTTTATT. It codes for CASSSPRLAGNTGELFI.

Worth noting for this clonotype: Relative to the germline gene, one junction end is altered; a read error may explain this. The chain carries TRBV5-6 and TRBJ1-1, with D hard to call. Per germline, CDR1 SGHDT and CDR2 YYEEEE. CDR3 length: 14 amino acids. CDR3 in amino acids: CASCFGRANTEAFF. CDR3 DNA: TGTGCCAGCTGCTTCGGTCGAGCGAACACTGAAGCTTTCTTT.

The V call is TRBV6-5, the J call TRBJ2-3; D gene uncertain. The CDR3 runs 15 residues. Germline CDR1 and CDR2: MNHEY and SVGAGI. With 4 bases removed from V and 2 bases from J, the gap between germline ends came to 13 bases. The CDR3 spells CASSCSPSITDTQYF. CDR3 in DNA: TGTGCCAGCAGTTGCTCCCCATCAATCACAGATACGCAGTATTTT.

A word on this clonotype: It may be a read error: a sequence one base away is much more abundant. This CDR3 is missing its conserved last phenylalanine or tryptophan, likely due to a read error. The gene calls are TRBV29-1 and TRBJ2-7, with 8 bases fitting TRBD1. Germline CDR1 reads SQVTM; CDR2 reads ANQGSEA. Trimming removed 6 bases from V and 6 bases from J; junction bases left unmatched: 10. This CDR3 spans 13 amino acids. CDR3 DNA sequence: TGCAGCGTCACCGGGACAGGAGCCTCCGAGCAGTACATC. Protein sequence: CSVTGTGASEQYI.

The sample holds a few counts of this clonotype. This chain uses TRBV14 with TRBJ2-7, with a weak D call TRBD2 (6 bases). Trimming stripped 1 base from V and 0 bases from J, with 16 bases between. This CDR3 region has 17 residues. CDR1 is SGHDN and CDR2 is FVKESK in the germline V gene. CDR3 sequence: CASSQGSSVYYSYEQYF. As DNA, the CDR3 is TGTGCCAGCAGCCAAGGGTCTAGCGTTTATTACTCCTACGAGCAGTACTTC.

For this clonotype: A much larger clone sits a single nucleotide away, making a read error possible. The chain has TRBV29-1 and TRBJ2-4, with 9 bases aligning to TRBD2. The germline gives CDR1 SQVTM, CDR2 ANQGSEA. There are 17 residues in the CDR3. V lost 6 bases, J lost 0 bases, and 12 bases stayed unmatched. The CDR3 DNA follows: TGCAGCGTCCTGTCTAGCGGGACGGTGGTAGCCAAAAACATTCAGTACTTC. Protein sequence: CSVLSSGTVVAKNIQYF.

This clonotype was observed many times. V and J are TRBV28 and TRBJ1-1; D call uncertain. V was clipped by 4 bases and J by 4 bases, with 13 bases between them. The CDR3 is 14 amino acids. Germline V gene sequence: CDR1 MDHEN, CDR2 SYDVKM. The CDR3 DNA follows: TGTGCCAGCAGTTACCGTGGACTTAGCACTGAAGCTTTCTTT. Translation gives CASSYRGLSTEAFF.

This clonotype was seen more than once but under ten times. The chain has TRBV28 and TRBJ2-2; 12 bases fit TRBD2. V was clipped by 6 bases and J by 7 bases; unmatched bases: 9. CDR1 is MDHEN and CDR2 is SYDVKM in the germline V gene. The CDR3 sequence is 16 residues long. The CDR3, as DNA: TGTGCCAGCAGCCTGAGACTAGCGGGAGCTAGCGGGGAGCTGTTTTTT. Amino acids: CASSLRLAGASGELFF.

This clonotype was observed a few times. This chain uses TRBV9 with TRBJ2-3, with D tentatively TRBD1 or TRBD2 (5 bases each). The germline gives CDR1 SGDLS, CDR2 YYNGEE. Trimming took 0 bases from V and 8 from J, leaving 10 bases between them. This CDR3 is 13 amino acids long. The CDR3 DNA sequence: TGTGCCAGCAGCGTAGGGGACCTTGGTACGCAGTATTTT. Translation gives CASSVGDLGTQYF.